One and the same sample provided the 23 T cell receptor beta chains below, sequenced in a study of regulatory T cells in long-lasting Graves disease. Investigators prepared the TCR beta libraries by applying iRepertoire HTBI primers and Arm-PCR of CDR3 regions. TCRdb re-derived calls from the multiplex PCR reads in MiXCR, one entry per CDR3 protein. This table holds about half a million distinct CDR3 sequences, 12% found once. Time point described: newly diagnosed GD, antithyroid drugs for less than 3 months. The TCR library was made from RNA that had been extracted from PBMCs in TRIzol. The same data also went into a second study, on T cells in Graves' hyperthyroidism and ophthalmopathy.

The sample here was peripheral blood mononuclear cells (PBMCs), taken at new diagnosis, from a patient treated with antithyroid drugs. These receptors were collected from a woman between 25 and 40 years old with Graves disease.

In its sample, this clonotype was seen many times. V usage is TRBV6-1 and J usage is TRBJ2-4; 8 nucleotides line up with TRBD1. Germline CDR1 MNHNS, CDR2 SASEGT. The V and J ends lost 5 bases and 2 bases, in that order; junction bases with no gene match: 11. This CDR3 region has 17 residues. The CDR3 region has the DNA TGTGCCAGCAGTCCCGCAGGGGGCGAGGGGACCAAAAACATTCAGTACTTC. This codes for CASSPAGGEGTKNIQYF.

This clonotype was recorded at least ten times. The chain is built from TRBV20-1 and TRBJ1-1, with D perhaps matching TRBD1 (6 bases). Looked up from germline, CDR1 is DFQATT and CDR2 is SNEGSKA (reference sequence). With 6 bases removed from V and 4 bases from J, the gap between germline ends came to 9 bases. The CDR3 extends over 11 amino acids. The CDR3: CSAVQGTEAFF. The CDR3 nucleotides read TGCAGTGCGGTACAGGGCACTGAAGCTTTCTTT.

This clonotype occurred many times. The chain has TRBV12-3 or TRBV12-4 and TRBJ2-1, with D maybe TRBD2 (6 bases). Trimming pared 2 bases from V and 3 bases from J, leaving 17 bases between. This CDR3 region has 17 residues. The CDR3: CASSLTPLTSFYNEQFF. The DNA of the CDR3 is TGTGCCAGCAGTTTAACACCCCTGACTAGTTTCTACAATGAGCAGTTCTTC.

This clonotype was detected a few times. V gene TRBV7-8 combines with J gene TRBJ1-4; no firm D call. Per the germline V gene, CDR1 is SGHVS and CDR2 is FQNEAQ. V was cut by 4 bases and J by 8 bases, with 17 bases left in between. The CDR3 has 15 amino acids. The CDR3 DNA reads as TGTGCCAGCAGCTCGGGTCAGTGGGGTGCGGAAAAACTGTTTTTT. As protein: CASSSGQWGAEKLFF. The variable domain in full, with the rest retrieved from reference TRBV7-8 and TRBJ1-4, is GAGVSQSPRYKVAKRGQDVALRCDPISGHVSLFWYQQALGQGPEFLTYFQNEAQLDKSGLPSDRFFAERPEGSVSTLKIQRTQQEDSAVYLCASSSGQWGAEKLFFGSGTQLSVL.

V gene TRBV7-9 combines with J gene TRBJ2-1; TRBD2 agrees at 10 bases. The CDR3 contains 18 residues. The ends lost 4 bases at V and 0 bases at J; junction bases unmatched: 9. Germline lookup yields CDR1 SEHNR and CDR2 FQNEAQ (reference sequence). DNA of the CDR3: TGTGCCAGCAGCTCCTCACTAGCGGGACGGAGCTCCTACAATGAGCAGTTCTTC. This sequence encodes CASSSSLAGRSSYNEQFF.

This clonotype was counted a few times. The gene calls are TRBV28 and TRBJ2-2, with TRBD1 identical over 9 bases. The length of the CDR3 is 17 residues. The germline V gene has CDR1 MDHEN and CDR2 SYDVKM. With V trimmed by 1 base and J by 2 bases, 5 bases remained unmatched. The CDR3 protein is CASSLSLTGGNTGELFF. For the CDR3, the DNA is TGTGCCAGCAGTTTATCCCTGACAGGGGGAAACACCGGGGAGCTGTTTTTT.

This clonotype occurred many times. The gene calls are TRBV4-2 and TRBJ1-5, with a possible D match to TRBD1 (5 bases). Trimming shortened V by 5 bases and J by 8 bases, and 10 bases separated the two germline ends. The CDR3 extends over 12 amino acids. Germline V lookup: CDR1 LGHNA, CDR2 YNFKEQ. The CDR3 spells CASSAGGKPQHF. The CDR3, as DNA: TGTGCCAGCAGCGCGGGGGGGAAGCCCCAGCATTTT.

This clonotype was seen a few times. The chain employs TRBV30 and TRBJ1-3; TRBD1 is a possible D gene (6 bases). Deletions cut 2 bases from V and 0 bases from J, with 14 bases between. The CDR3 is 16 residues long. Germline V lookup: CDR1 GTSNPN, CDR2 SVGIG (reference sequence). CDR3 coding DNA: TGTGCCTGGAGTTTTCGACAGGAACTCTCTGGAAACACCATATATTTT. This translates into CAWSFRQELSGNTIYF.

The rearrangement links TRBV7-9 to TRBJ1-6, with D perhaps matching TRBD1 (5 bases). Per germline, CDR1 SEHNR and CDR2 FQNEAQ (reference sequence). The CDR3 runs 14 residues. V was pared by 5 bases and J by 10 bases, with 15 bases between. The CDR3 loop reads CASSPTIEGSPLHF. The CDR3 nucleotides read TGTGCCAGCAGCCCCACGATCGAGGGGTCACCCCTCCACTTT.

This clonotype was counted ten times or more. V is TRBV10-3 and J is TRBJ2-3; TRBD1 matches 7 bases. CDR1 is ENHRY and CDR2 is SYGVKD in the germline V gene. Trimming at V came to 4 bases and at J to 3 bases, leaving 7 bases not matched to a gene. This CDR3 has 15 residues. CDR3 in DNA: TGTGCCATCAGTGCCCGGGACAGCCAGACAGATACGCAGTATTTT. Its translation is CAISARDSQTDTQYF.

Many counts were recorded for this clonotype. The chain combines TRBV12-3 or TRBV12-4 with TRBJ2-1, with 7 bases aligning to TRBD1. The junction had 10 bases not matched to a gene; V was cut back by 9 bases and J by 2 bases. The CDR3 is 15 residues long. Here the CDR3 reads CASIPWGQPYNEQFF. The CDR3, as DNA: TGTGCCAGTATTCCTTGGGGACAGCCCTACAATGAGCAGTTCTTC.

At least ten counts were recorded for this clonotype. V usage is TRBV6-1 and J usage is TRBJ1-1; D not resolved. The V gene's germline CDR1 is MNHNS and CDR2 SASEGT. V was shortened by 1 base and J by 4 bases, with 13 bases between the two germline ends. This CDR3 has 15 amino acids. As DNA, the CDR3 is TGTGCCAGCAGTGAAGTTAAGGGCGGCATCACTGAAGCTTTCTTT. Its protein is CASSEVKGGITEAFF.

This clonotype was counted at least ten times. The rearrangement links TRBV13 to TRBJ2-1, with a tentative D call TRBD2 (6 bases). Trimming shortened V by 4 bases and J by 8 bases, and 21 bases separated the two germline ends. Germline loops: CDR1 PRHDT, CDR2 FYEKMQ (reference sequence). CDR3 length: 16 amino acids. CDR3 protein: CASSSPRGTAEYEQFF. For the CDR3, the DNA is TGTGCCAGCAGCTCCCCCCGGGGGACTGCCGAGTATGAGCAGTTCTTC.

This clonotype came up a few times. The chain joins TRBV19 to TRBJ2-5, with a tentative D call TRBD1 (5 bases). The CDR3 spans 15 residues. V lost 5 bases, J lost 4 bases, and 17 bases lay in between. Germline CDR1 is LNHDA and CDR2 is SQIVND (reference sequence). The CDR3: CASSFTRASGETQYF. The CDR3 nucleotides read TGTGCCAGTAGTTTCACCAGGGCCTCGGGAGAGACCCAGTACTTC.

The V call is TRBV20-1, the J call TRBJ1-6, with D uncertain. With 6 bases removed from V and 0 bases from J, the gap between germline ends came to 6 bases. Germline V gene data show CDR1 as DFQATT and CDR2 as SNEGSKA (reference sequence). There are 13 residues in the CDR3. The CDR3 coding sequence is TGCAGTGCGGTTAGCTCCTATAATTCACCCCTCCACTTT. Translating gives CSAVSSYNSPLHF.

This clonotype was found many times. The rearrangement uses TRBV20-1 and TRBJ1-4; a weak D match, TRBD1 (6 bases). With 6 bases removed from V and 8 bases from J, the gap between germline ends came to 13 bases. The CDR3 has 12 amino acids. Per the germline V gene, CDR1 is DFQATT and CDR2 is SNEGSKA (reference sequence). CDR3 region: CSATPQGEKLFF. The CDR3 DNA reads TGCAGTGCCACACCTCAGGGGGAAAAACTGTTTTTT.

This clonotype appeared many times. The CDR3 DNA reads as TGCAGCGTTGACGTAGGAGGGAACACTGAAGCTTTCTTT. Its protein is CSVDVGGNTEAFF. The rearrangement joins TRBV29-1 to TRBJ1-1; D unresolved. V was clipped by 3 bases and J by 1 base, with 9 bases between them. The CDR3 totals 13 residues. Germline V lookup: CDR1 SQVTM, CDR2 ANQGSEA.

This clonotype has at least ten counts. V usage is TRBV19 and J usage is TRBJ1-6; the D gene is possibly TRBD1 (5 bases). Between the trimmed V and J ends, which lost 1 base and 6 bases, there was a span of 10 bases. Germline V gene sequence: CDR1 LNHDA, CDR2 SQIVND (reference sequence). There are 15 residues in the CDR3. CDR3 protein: CASSIGGPVNSPLHF. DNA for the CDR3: TGTGCCAGTAGTATAGGGGGCCCAGTTAATTCACCCCTCCACTTT.

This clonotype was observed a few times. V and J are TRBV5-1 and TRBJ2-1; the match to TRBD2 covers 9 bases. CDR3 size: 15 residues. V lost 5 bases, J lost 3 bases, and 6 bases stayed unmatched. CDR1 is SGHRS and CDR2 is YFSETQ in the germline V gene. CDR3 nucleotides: TGCGCCAGCAGTATAGCGGGAGTTGTCTACAATGAGCAGTTCTTC. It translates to CASSIAGVVYNEQFF.

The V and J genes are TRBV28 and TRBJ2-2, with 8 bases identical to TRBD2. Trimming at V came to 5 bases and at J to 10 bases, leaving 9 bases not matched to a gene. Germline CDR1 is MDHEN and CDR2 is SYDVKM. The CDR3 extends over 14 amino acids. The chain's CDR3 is CASSQTSARAELFF. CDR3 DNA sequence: TGTGCCAGCAGTCAGACTAGCGCCCGAGCGGAGCTGTTTTTT.

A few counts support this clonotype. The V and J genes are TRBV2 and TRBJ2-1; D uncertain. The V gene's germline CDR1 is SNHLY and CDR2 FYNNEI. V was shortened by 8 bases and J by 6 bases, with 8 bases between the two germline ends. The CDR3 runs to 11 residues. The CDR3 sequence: CASLQFNEQFF. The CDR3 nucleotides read TGTGCCAGCCTACAGTTCAATGAGCAGTTCTTC.

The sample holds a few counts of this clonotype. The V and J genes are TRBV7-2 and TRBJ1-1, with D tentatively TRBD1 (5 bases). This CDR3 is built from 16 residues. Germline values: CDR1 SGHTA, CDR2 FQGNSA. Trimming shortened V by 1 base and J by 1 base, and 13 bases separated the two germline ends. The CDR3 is CASSLEGAGSNTEAFF. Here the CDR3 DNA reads TGTGCCAGCAGCTTAGAAGGGGCGGGGTCGAACACTGAAGCTTTCTTT.

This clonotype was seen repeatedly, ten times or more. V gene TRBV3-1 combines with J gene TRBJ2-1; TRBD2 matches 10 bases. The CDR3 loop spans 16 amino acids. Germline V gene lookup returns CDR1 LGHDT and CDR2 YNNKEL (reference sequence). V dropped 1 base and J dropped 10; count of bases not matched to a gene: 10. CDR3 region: CASSQVRAGGRVEQFF. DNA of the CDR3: TGTGCCAGCAGCCAAGTACGAGCGGGAGGGCGGGTAGAGCAGTTCTTC.